The present TCR beta chain was sequenced within a study of regulatory T cells in long-lasting Graves disease (dated by TCRdb to 2020 to 2023). For context, the study as a whole: Persistent Graves' disease was defined as antithyroid drug treatment for over 5 years with persistently positive TSH receptor autoantibodies. Persistent Graves' disease patients were compared with newly diagnosed Graves' disease patients by peripheral blood TCR sequencing and RNA sequencing. In the clinical cohort, patients with persistent Graves' disease had used antithyroid drugs for an average of about 10.3 years. A total of 33 samples were covered by TCR sequencing, comprising some 13 persistent and around 20 newly diagnosed Graves' disease patients. The study was conducted in China and was registered as a clinical trial. What the study reported, not specific to this receptor: Patients with persistent disease shared more public clonotypes (around 3,000) than newly diagnosed patients did (966). The study examined only peripheral blood because the primary lesion, thyroid tissue, could not be accessed. Sequencing and analysis were limited to the TCR beta chain. Preferential use of TRBV28, TRBJ1-2 and TRBJ2-5 was observed in persistent disease, whereas TRBV20-1 and TRBJ2-1 were favored in newly diagnosed disease. As a limitation, the authors acknowledged that the small sample size may reduce accuracy. Lower TCR Shannon entropy and fewer highly expanded clones were observed in persistent Graves' disease patients than in newly diagnosed patients, which suggested clonal expansion.

The sample's time point, from its label and the paper: persistent/refractory GD, antithyroid drugs over 5 years with positive TRAb. For both TCR sequencing and RNA sequencing, RNA was extracted from PBMCs using TRIzol. The diagnosis of Graves' disease followed American Thyroid Association guidelines. Patients were recruited from an endocrinology department in Xi'an, China. Each patient gave roughly 8.4 milliliters of peripheral blood, collected in an EDTA anticoagulant tube. Ficoll Paque Plus density gradient separation was used to isolate PBMCs, and no further T cell sorting was done. An Agilent 2100 Bioanalyzer and agarose gel were used to check RNA quality, and a NanoDrop 2000 was used to measure RNA concentration. The library was prepared using multiplex PCR. The run used an Illumina HiSeq 4000. CDR3 regions were amplified by Arm-PCR with iRepertoire HTBI primers to construct TCR beta libraries. Before sequencing, the PCR products went through gel purification. Concerning the study's data processing: A total of roughly 67 TRBV and about 13 TRBJ segments were identified across samples and were used for gene usage analysis of CDR3 amino acid clonotypes. Filtered high-quality paired reads were merged into contigs using COPE and FqMerger. BLAST was used to align contigs to IMGT TRBV, TRBD and TRBJ reference genes, with CDR3 defined following IMGT. Highly expanded clones were defined as clonotypes with a frequency above 0.1%. Shannon entropy served as the measure of repertoire diversity, while the Gini coefficient captured V-J evenness. Clonotypes shared by more than one individual were considered public. TCRdb reran the public reads through fastp at Q25 and MiXCR, keeping productive beta chains. Each CDR3 protein gets just one entry, which takes the most common genes and DNA from the rows behind it. The V and J calls here are based on TCRdb, not the publication. Present in this sample are hundreds of thousands of distinct CDR3 sequences, roughly 21% of which were seen just once. Clones ranked in the top ten supply around 7% of the sample.

The germline ends are 13 bases apart after V is trimmed by 3 bases and J by 4 bases. Based on the germline V gene, the CDR1 and CDR2 sequences are SGHRS and YFSETQ. The CDR3 contains 14 residues, cysteine and phenylalanine counted. The DNA shown is the 42-base CDR3, in frame from base 1. This clonotype was found a few times. Its antigen is not yet known. There are no base qualities to consult, and no much larger clone falls within one base. The receptor's source is a female donor with Graves disease. The V and J genes are TRBV5-1 and TRBJ1-1, with TRBD1 as a weak D call on 5 bases. The sample here was peripheral blood mononuclear cells (PBMCs), taken when the disease was refractory, from a patient treated with antithyroid drugs. The DNA sequence is given as TGCGCCAGCAGCTCCTACCAGGGAAGCACTGAAGCTTTCTTT. This gives the protein CASSSYQGSTEAFF.